These 27 T cell receptor beta chains were all obtained from the same sample, sequenced in a study of T-cell reconstitution after alpha-beta-depleted transplantation in children. Unique molecular identifiers were built into the TCRbeta library. Using its own MiXCR run on the PCR reads, TCRdb lists one record per CDR3 protein. There are about a million distinct CDR3 sequences in the sample; around 30% occur only once, and under 30% lies in the top ten. Sequences were derived from PBMCs, mostly from graft donor cells, sampled 360 days after TCRalphabeta/CD19-depleted stem cell transplant. The receptors were gathered from a boy in the first two years of life who had a stem cell transplant for SCID, so the T cells may come from the graft donor.

The chain employs TRBV3-1 and TRBJ1-1; D ambiguous. V lost 4 bases, J lost 5 bases, and 14 bases lay in between. Germline assignment: CDR1 LGHDT and CDR2 YNNKEL (reference sequence). The CDR3 loop spans 14 amino acids. CDR3 amino acids: CASSRYGEETEAFF. CDR3 in DNA: TGTGCCAGCAGCCGCTACGGAGAGGAGACTGAAGCTTTCTTT.

The chain employs TRBV11-2 and TRBJ1-2, with D unresolved. The CDR3 is 16 residues long. Trimming stripped 3 bases from V and 5 bases from J, with 19 bases between. Germline-derived CDR1 and CDR2 are SGHAT and FQNNGV. The CDR3 loop is CASSLTSLTGSYGYTF. The DNA of the CDR3 is TGTGCCAGCAGCTTGACCTCATTAACGGGATCTTATGGCTACACCTTC. The whole variable domain, filled in from reference TRBV11-2 and TRBJ1-2, reads EAGVAQSPRYKIIEKRQSVAFWCNPISGHATLYWYQQILGQGPKLLIQFQNNGVVDDSQLPKDRFSAERLKGVDSTLKIQPAKLEDSAVYLCASSLTSLTGSYGYTFGSGTRLTVV.

This clonotype was seen more than once but under ten times. The chain is built from TRBV19 and TRBJ2-7, with TRBD2 matching over 11 bases. The V segment lost 3 bases and the J segment 7 bases; nucleotides outside the gene matches: 17. CDR3 length: 18 residues. Germline CDR1 LNHDA, CDR2 SQIVND (reference sequence). This CDR3 reads CASSIRLAGGSLPREQYF. Here the CDR3 DNA reads TGTGCCAGTAGTATCAGGCTAGCGGGGGGATCTCTACCGAGGGAGCAGTACTTC.

V and J are TRBV6-5 and TRBJ1-2, with TRBD1 as a possible D gene (5 bases). Germline CDR1 and CDR2: MNHEY and SVGAGI. V gave up 2 bases and J gave up 7 bases, with 14 bases separating them. The CDR3 has 14 residues. CDR3 in DNA: TGTGCCAGCAGTTACCGTTGGGGGGACTCTGGCTACACCTTC. Amino acid sequence: CASSYRWGDSGYTF.

This clonotype was observed a few times. This chain connects TRBV20-1 to TRBJ2-1; D is ambiguous. The germline V and J ends were trimmed by 1 base and 5 bases, with 6 bases remaining between them. The germline CDR1 and CDR2 sequences are DFQATT and SNEGSKA (reference sequence). This CDR3 has 12 residues. DNA of the CDR3: TGCAGTGCTAGAGCATGGGACAATGAGCAGTTCTTC. This sequence encodes CSARAWDNEQFF.

The gene calls are TRBV6-2 or TRBV6-3 and TRBJ2-6; no reliable D call. The germline CDR1 and CDR2 sequences are MNHEY and SVGEGT. V was shortened by 7 bases and J by 4 bases, with 8 bases between the two germline ends. This CDR3 has 13 residues. CDR3: CASTVAGANVLTF. The CDR3 region has the DNA TGTGCCAGCACTGTGGCGGGGGCCAACGTCCTGACTTTC.

The rearrangement joins TRBV15 to TRBJ2-1, with D perhaps TRBD1 (6 bases). CDR3 length: 15 amino acids. Germline loops: CDR1 LNHNV, CDR2 YYDKDF (reference sequence). The V and J ends lost 3 bases and 3 bases respectively, with 12 bases between them. The CDR3 loop reads CATSRSYRVYNEQFF. In DNA form, the CDR3 reads TGTGCCACCAGCAGGTCCTACAGGGTCTACAATGAGCAGTTCTTC.

This clonotype was counted between two and nine times. The V and J genes are TRBV20-1 and TRBJ2-7; the D gene is possibly TRBD1 (6 bases). This CDR3 is 15 amino acids long. Deletions cut 4 bases from V and 2 bases from J, with 18 bases between. CDR1 and CDR2 from the germline V gene are DFQATT and SNEGSKA (reference sequence). CDR3 amino acids: CSATGDPKRAYEQYF. CDR3 nucleotide sequence: TGCAGTGCTACAGGGGACCCCAAGAGGGCCTACGAGCAGTACTTC.

CDR3 protein: CASSRRGTVNTEAFF. The CDR3 DNA follows: TGTGCCAGCAGCCGAAGGGGGACGGTGAACACTGAAGCTTTCTTT. The V call is TRBV2, the J call TRBJ1-1; possibly TRBD1 for D (6 bases). The CDR3 contains 15 residues. Trimming left V 6 bases short and J 0 bases short, with 14 bases between. CDR1 is SNHLY, CDR2 FYNNEI, per germline.

The CDR3 spells CASSLGRGSETQYF. The CDR3 nucleotides are TGCGCCAGCAGCCTAGGCAGGGGATCAGAGACCCAGTACTTC. V and J are TRBV4-1 and TRBJ2-5, with D possibly being TRBD1 (6 bases). V lost 4 bases and J lost 4, with 13 bases in between. The CDR3 contains 14 residues. The germline V gene encodes CDR1 MGHRA and CDR2 YSYEKL.

This clonotype was detected a few times. The chain is built from TRBV2 and TRBJ1-1; D may be TRBD1 (6 bases). Germline CDR1 is SNHLY and CDR2 is FYNNEI. This CDR3 comprises 17 residues. V lost 3 bases, J lost 0 bases, and 17 bases lay in between. CDR3 nucleotide sequence: TGTGCCAGCAGTGATGGAAGGGGGTCCAGAATGAACACTGAAGCTTTCTTT. Translating it yields CASSDGRGSRMNTEAFF.

This chain connects TRBV28 to TRBJ2-5, with D tentatively TRBD2 (6 bases). V was shortened by 7 bases and J by 2 bases, with 17 bases between the two germline ends. The germline CDR1 and CDR2 sequences are MDHEN and SYDVKM. This CDR3 comprises 15 residues. CDR3 sequence: CASMGEALGQETQYF. CDR3 nucleotide sequence: TGTGCCAGCATGGGGGAGGCCCTAGGGCAAGAGACCCAGTACTTC.

The J gene is TRBJ1-6, the V gene TRBV12-3 or TRBV12-4, with 11 bases matching TRBD1. J was trimmed by 7 bases and V by 5 bases; bases with no gene match: 7. The length of the CDR3 is 16 residues. In DNA form, the CDR3 reads TGTGCCAGCAGTATCTACCGGGACAGGGGGAATTCACCCCTCCACTTT. This encodes CASSIYRDRGNSPLHF.

The chain joins TRBV28 to TRBJ2-3; the match to TRBD2 covers 8 bases. Germline V gene data show CDR1 as MDHEN and CDR2 as SYDVKM. CDR3 length: 15 residues. Trimming removed 3 bases from V and 6 bases from J; junction bases left unmatched: 8. CDR3 sequence reads: CASSFWSGGIDTQYF. The DNA for the CDR3 is TGTGCCAGCAGTTTCTGGAGCGGGGGCATCGATACGCAGTATTTT.

This clonotype was detected a few times. The rearrangement links TRBV6-5 to TRBJ2-2; TRBD1 agrees at 7 bases. The CDR3 totals 15 residues. V was pared by 7 bases and J by 3 bases, with 8 bases of the junction left unmatched. The germline V gene encodes CDR1 MNHEY and CDR2 SVGAGI. CDR3 loop: CASNFPGGDTGELFF. CDR3 DNA: TGTGCCAGCAATTTCCCAGGGGGAGACACCGGGGAGCTGTTTTTT.

This chain joins TRBV29-1 and TRBJ2-7, with D perhaps TRBD1 (6 bases). Germline-derived CDR1 and CDR2 are SQVTM and ANQGSEA. The CDR3 consists of 11 residues. Between the trimmed V and J ends, which lost 5 bases and 5 bases, there was a span of 10 bases. In DNA form, the CDR3 reads TGCAGCGTTACAGGGAGCCACGAGCAGTACTTC. It specifies CSVTGSHEQYF.

V usage is TRBV7-6 and J usage is TRBJ1-4; D gene ambiguous. CDR3 size: 11 residues. Germline values: CDR1 SGHVS, CDR2 FNYEAQ. Trimming shortened V by 8 bases and J by 8 bases, and 9 bases separated the two germline ends. This chain's CDR3 is CASGPREKLFF. Written as DNA, the CDR3 is TGTGCCAGCGGACCGCGAGAAAAACTGTTTTTT.

This chain uses TRBV6-5 with TRBJ1-4; no firm D call. With 2 bases removed from V and 2 bases from J, the gap between germline ends came to 6 bases. Germline CDR1 MNHEY, CDR2 SVGAGI. This CDR3 is 14 amino acids long. CDR3 in amino acids: CASSYGQTNEKLFF. The CDR3 DNA sequence: TGTGCCAGCAGTTACGGGCAGACTAATGAAAAACTGTTTTTT.

The chain joins TRBV12-3 or TRBV12-4 to TRBJ2-2; 9 nucleotides agree with TRBD1. The CDR3 extends over 15 amino acids. V lost 3 bases, J lost 5 bases, and 4 bases stayed unmatched. The CDR3 DNA sequence: TGTGCCAGCAGTTTGGGGACAGGGCAGACCGGGGAGCTGTTTTTT. It specifies CASSLGTGQTGELFF.

The rearrangement uses TRBV7-9 and TRBJ2-1; 7 bases are shared with TRBD2. Per germline, CDR1 SEHNR and CDR2 FQNEAQ (reference sequence). The CDR3 has 16 residues. Trimming at V came to 2 bases and at J to 6 bases, leaving 10 bases not matched to a gene. Here the CDR3 reads CASSLPPSGLGNEQFF. CDR3 in DNA: TGTGCCAGCAGCTTACCTCCTAGCGGCCTTGGCAATGAGCAGTTCTTC.

This chain uses TRBV3-1 with TRBJ2-5, with D tentatively TRBD1 (6 bases). The CDR3 is made up of 16 amino acids. Trimming took 0 bases from V and 5 from J, leaving 16 bases between them. Germline V gives CDR1 LGHDT, CDR2 YNNKEL (reference sequence). The CDR3 reads CASSQEGAGAGETQYF. The CDR3 DNA sequence: TGTGCCAGCAGCCAAGAAGGTGCAGGGGCAGGGGAGACCCAGTACTTC.

This chain links TRBV9 with TRBJ2-5; possible D gene TRBD1, 5 bases. V lost 0 bases, J lost 3 bases, and 15 bases lay in between. CDR3 length: 16 residues. In germline, CDR1 is SGDLS, CDR2 YYNGEE. CDR3: CASSVGVIGAKETQYF. The CDR3 nucleotides read TGTGCCAGCAGCGTAGGGGTAATTGGGGCAAAAGAGACCCAGTACTTC.

This clonotype was seen only a few times. The chain combines TRBV12-3 or TRBV12-4 with TRBJ1-1; 7 bases agree with TRBD1. V gave up 3 bases and J gave up 7 bases; unmatched junction bases: 14. The CDR3 runs 16 residues. CDR3 residues: CASSFSLTGLQGEAFF. The CDR3 DNA reads as TGTGCCAGCAGTTTTTCACTGACAGGGCTCCAGGGTGAAGCTTTCTTT.

The chain combines TRBV29-1 with TRBJ2-2; D gene uncertain. CDR1 and CDR2 (germline): SQVTM, ANQGSEA. V was cut by 5 bases and J by 6 bases, with 13 bases left in between. The CDR3 totals 13 residues. CDR3 region: CSVSGGPPGELFF. The CDR3 nucleotides are TGCAGCGTTTCAGGTGGACCCCCCGGGGAGCTGTTTTTT.

A few counts support this clonotype. The chain combines TRBV15 with TRBJ2-3, with D possibly TRBD2 on 5 matching bases. V was pared by 0 bases and J by 8 bases, with 12 bases between. The germline V gene has CDR1 LNHNV and CDR2 YYDKDF (reference sequence). CDR3 size: 14 residues. The CDR3 DNA is TGTGCCACCAGCAGAGATTACGACCGGGGTACGCAGTATTTT. This sequence encodes CATSRDYDRGTQYF.

CDR3 in DNA: TGCAGCGTTGAAGACCGCGGCAGGAGCACTGAAGCTTTCTTT. Its protein product is CSVEDRGRSTEAFF. J is TRBJ1-1 and V is TRBV29-1; D gene ambiguous. The V gene lost 0 bases and the J gene lost 4 bases, with 12 bases spanning the gap. This CDR3 region has 14 residues. Germline values: CDR1 SQVTM, CDR2 ANQGSEA.

V gene TRBV5-5 combines with J gene TRBJ2-3; TRBD2 matches 9 bases. The CDR3 loop spans 16 amino acids. From germline, CDR1 is SGHKS and CDR2 YYEKEE (reference sequence). After removal of 6 bases from V and 3 bases from J, the junction contained 11 bases not matched to a gene. The CDR3 DNA reads TGTGCCAGCACTCCGTTCGGGGCGGGGGGGACAGATACGCAGTATTTT. This sequence encodes CASTPFGAGGTDTQYF.